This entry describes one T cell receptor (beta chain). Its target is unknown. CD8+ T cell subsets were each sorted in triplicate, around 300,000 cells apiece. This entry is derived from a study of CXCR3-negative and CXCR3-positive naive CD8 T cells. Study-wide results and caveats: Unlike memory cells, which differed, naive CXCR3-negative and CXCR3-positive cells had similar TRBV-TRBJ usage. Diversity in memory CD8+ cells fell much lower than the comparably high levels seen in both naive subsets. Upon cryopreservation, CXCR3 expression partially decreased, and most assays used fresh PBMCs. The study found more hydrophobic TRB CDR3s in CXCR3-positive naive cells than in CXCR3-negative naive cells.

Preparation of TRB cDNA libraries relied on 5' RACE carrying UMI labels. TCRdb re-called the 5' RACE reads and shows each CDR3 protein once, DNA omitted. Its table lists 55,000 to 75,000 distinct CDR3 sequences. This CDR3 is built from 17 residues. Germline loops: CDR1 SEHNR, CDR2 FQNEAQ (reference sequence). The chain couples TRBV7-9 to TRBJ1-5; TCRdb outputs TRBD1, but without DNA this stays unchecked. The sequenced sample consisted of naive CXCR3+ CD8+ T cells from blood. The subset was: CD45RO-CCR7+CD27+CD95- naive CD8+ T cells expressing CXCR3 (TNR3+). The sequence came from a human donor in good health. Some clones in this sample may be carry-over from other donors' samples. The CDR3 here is CASSLGGTGDLNQPQHF.